This T cell receptor (beta chain) originates from a study of blood T cell repertoires in COVID-19. Study-wide background: Samples representing acute and convalescent COVID-19 were sourced from the United States, Italy and Spain.

Repertoires were generated with immunoSEQ multiplex PCR, while TCRdb's copy carries only in-frame clones and drops some. Counted here are about 200,000 clones, around four fifths occurring once; the ten biggest clones make up around 0.93%. From germline, CDR1 is KGHSH and CDR2 LQKENI. V was clipped by 2 bases and J by 6 bases, with 13 bases between them. This CDR3 region has 14 residues. The material sequenced was peripheral blood. This sequence originates from a man aged 60 to 75 with COVID-19, enrolled during active disease. V and J are TRBV18 and TRBJ1-1; no reliable D call. CDR3 DNA: TGTGCCAGCTCACCAGCCGCCAGTCTGGCTGAAGCTTTCTTT. Translating it yields CASSPAASLAEAFF.